One sample yielded the 17 T cell receptor beta chains listed below, sequenced in a study of T cells after yellow fever vaccination. Using its own MiXCR run on the 5' RACE reads, TCRdb lists one record per CDR3 protein. The data contain 100,000 to 150,000 distinct CDR3 sequences, about 8.4% of them singletons. Sequences were derived from CD8+ T cells sorted from PBMCs, sampled on the day of the yellow fever booster vaccination. The receptors were sampled from a man younger than 30 who received the YFV17D yellow fever vaccine.

This clonotype was seen ten or more times. The chain couples TRBV4-2 to TRBJ2-7, with 7 positions matching TRBD2. The CDR3 runs 17 residues. V trimming: 2 bases; J trimming: 0 bases; junction bases outside the gene matches: 10. CDR1 and CDR2 from the germline V gene are LGHNA and YNFKEQ. The CDR3, as DNA: TGTGCCAGCAGCCAAAGGCTCGTCGGGGGGAACTCCTACGAGCAGTACTTC. It specifies CASSQRLVGGNSYEQYF.

In its sample, this clonotype was seen a few times. The chain is built from TRBV29-1 and TRBJ2-1, with TRBD2 matching over 10 bases. Germline V gives CDR1 SQVTM, CDR2 ANQGSEA. The CDR3 spans 15 residues. The V segment lost 7 bases and the J segment 5 bases; nucleotides outside the gene matches: 11. As DNA, the CDR3 is TGCAGCGCAGAAGGTATAGCGGGGGGAGACAATGAGCAGTTCTTC. Translation: CSAEGIAGGDNEQFF.

The chain employs TRBV27 and TRBJ2-7, with 7 bases matching TRBD1. With 4 bases clipped from V and 2 bases from J, the junction kept 8 bases outside the gene matches. The CDR3 is 15 amino acids. Germline-derived CDR1 and CDR2 are MNHEY and SMNVEV (reference sequence). Written as DNA, the CDR3 is TGTGCCAGCAGTTCCACAGGGGTAGGGACCTACGAGCAGTACGTC. It translates to CASSSTGVGTYEQYV.

The chain combines TRBV12-3 or TRBV12-4 with TRBJ1-2; 10 positions match TRBD1. This CDR3 comprises 17 residues. The V gene end was trimmed by 7 bases and the J gene end by 5 bases; junction bases not matched to a gene: 16. This CDR3 reads CASIPGRGTGVSYGYTF. The CDR3 bases are TGTGCCAGCATCCCCGGCCGGGGGACAGGGGTCTCGTATGGCTACACCTTC.

This clonotype came up a few times. The chain carries TRBV28 and TRBJ2-1; unclear D gene. In germline, CDR1 is MDHEN, CDR2 SYDVKM. The CDR3 is 12 amino acids. The V end lost 6 bases, the J end lost 7 bases, and 10 bases lay between the germline ends. CDR3 in amino acids: CASRMIGNEQFF. The DNA of the CDR3 is TGTGCCAGCAGGATGATCGGTAATGAGCAGTTCTTC. The full variable domain, its missing parts supplied by reference TRBV28 and TRBJ2-1, is DVKVTQSSRYLVKRTGEKVFLECVQDMDHENMFWYRQDPGLGLRLIYFSYDVKMKEKGDIPEGYSVSREKKERFSLILESASTNQTSMYLCASRMIGNEQFFGPGTRLTVL.

This clonotype was seen more than once but under ten times. The genes are TRBV5-4 and TRBJ2-7; TRBD1 aligns across 7 bases. Germline CDR1 reads SGHNT; CDR2 reads YYREEE (reference sequence). The CDR3 is 14 residues long. With V trimmed by 2 bases and J by 2 bases, 4 bases remained unmatched. CDR3 nucleotide sequence: TGTGCCAGCAGCTTCAAGGGACAGACCTACGAGCAGTACTTC. Protein product: CASSFKGQTYEQYF.

This clonotype was counted a few times. This chain uses TRBV29-1 with TRBJ1-2; D call uncertain. Trimming took off 1 base at V and 11 bases at J, with 14 bases between the two ends. This CDR3 spans 12 amino acids. Germline V gene sequence: CDR1 SQVTM, CDR2 ANQGSEA. This CDR3 reads CSVEALAVPYTF. For the CDR3, the DNA is TGCAGCGTTGAAGCTTTGGCGGTACCGTACACCTTC. Variable domain in full (rest from reference TRBV29-1 and TRBJ1-2): SAVISQKPSRDICQRGTSLTIQCQVDSQVTMMFWYRQQPGQSLTLIATANQGSEATYESGFVIDKFPISRPNLTFSTLTVSNMSPEDSSIYLCSVEALAVPYTFGSGTRLTVV.

The sample holds a few counts of this clonotype. The chain joins TRBV15 to TRBJ2-1, with TRBD1 matching over 10 bases. The CDR3 loop spans 15 amino acids. Germline values: CDR1 LNHNV, CDR2 YYDKDF (reference sequence). V lost 3 bases, J lost 6 bases, and 5 bases stayed unmatched. This CDR3 reads CATSSRDRGVNEQFF. CDR3 sequence (DNA): TGTGCCACCAGCAGCCGGGACAGGGGCGTCAATGAGCAGTTCTTC.

This clonotype was counted a single time. The chain is built from TRBV7-3 and TRBJ2-3; 11 nucleotides align to TRBD2. With 3 bases clipped from V and 4 bases from J, the junction kept 3 bases outside the gene matches. This CDR3 contains 15 residues. Germline loops: CDR1 SGHTA, CDR2 FQGTGA. The CDR3 reads CASSFSGGAADTQYF. CDR3 in DNA: TGTGCCAGCAGCTTTAGCGGGGGGGCAGCAGATACGCAGTATTTT.

The chain joins TRBV19 to TRBJ2-6; weak D call: TRBD1 (6 bases). Germline CDR1 is LNHDA and CDR2 is SQIVND (reference sequence). This CDR3 contains 16 residues. Trimming took 8 bases from V and 2 from J, leaving 16 bases between them. The DNA of the CDR3 is TGTGCCAGTTCGGAGCGATGGGGGCCTGGGGCCAACGTCCTGACTTTC. Translation: CASSERWGPGANVLTF.

This chain links TRBV27 with TRBJ2-5; D may correspond to TRBD1 or TRBD2 (5 bases each). The length of the CDR3 is 13 residues. The V gene lost 4 bases and the J gene lost 3 bases, with 9 bases spanning the gap. CDR1 is MNHEY, CDR2 SMNVEV, per germline (reference sequence). CDR3 DNA: TGTGCCAGCAGTTCTGTGGGGGAAGAGACCCAGTACTTC. Translation gives CASSSVGEETQYF.

This clonotype appeared a few times. The rearrangement joins TRBV12-3 or TRBV12-4 to TRBJ2-3; no clear D gene. Trimming removed 7 bases from V and 2 bases from J, with 16 bases in between. CDR3 length: 15 residues. The CDR3 nucleotides are TGTGCCAGCACTCACCTCGGGCTTCACACAGATACGCAGTATTTT. The encoded protein is CASTHLGLHTDTQYF.

This clonotype was seen more than once but under ten times. J is TRBJ2-7 and V is TRBV27; D possibly uses TRBD1 or TRBD2 (5 bases each). Germline V lookup: CDR1 MNHEY, CDR2 SMNVEV (reference sequence). The CDR3 has 14 amino acids. With 6 bases removed from V and 2 bases from J, the gap between germline ends came to 14 bases. CDR3 in DNA: TGTGCCAGCAGCCCCGGGACCGCACCCTACGAGCAGTACGTC. It yields the protein CASSPGTAPYEQYV.

This clonotype was recorded many times. V usage is TRBV9 and J usage is TRBJ2-7, with 9 nucleotides matching TRBD1. Germline V CDR1 and CDR2: SGDLS, YYNGEE. CDR3 length equals 15 residues. V shed 4 bases and J 4 bases; nucleotides not matched to a gene: 9. CDR3 bases: TGTGCCAGCAGCCCAAGGGACAGGGTACTGTACGAGCAGTACTTC. The encoded protein is CASSPRDRVLYEQYF.

This clonotype was seen just once. This chain joins TRBV10-2 and TRBJ2-3; 12 bases fit TRBD2. CDR1 WSHSY and CDR2 SAAADI come from the germline V gene. The V gene end was trimmed by 6 bases and the J gene end by 0 bases; junction bases not matched to a gene: 7. This CDR3 is built from 17 residues. The CDR3 protein is CASRPLAGGFSTDTQYF. CDR3 nucleotide sequence: TGCGCCAGCAGACCCCTAGCGGGGGGGTTTAGCACAGATACGCAGTATTTT.

This chain uses TRBV9 with TRBJ2-3, with D perhaps assigned TRBD1 or TRBD2 (5 bases each). Germline V gene sequence: CDR1 SGDLS, CDR2 YYNGEE. The CDR3 has 16 amino acids. Trimming took 3 bases from V and 1 from J, leaving 15 bases between them. CDR3: CASSAEGRTRTDTQYF. DNA of the CDR3: TGTGCCAGCAGCGCCGAGGGGCGGACACGCACAGATACGCAGTATTTT.

V is TRBV29-1 and J is TRBJ1-2, with D maybe TRBD1 (6 bases). There are 10 residues in the CDR3. In germline, CDR1 is SQVTM, CDR2 ANQGSEA. CDR3 coding DNA: TGCGGGGTCAGGGGCTTTGGCTACACCTTC. The encoded protein is CGVRGFGYTF.